The present T cell receptor beta chain was sequenced within a study of control samples from healthy donors and cancer patients. Produced via immunoSEQ multiplex PCR; TCRdb's table is partial and in-frame only. The data hold 120,000 or so clones, with roughly 87% observed a single time. Germline V gene data show CDR1 as ENHRY and CDR2 as SYGVKD. The CDR3 extends over 16 amino acids. Trimming pared 3 bases from V and 3 bases from J, leaving 15 bases between. The source is a young man in good health. The V gene is TRBV10-3, the J gene TRBJ1-3, with TRBD1 as a possible D gene (6 bases). Sequencing was performed on blood. CDR3 region: CAISEESGAVGNTIYF. The CDR3 coding sequence is TGTGCCATCAGTGAAGAGTCGGGGGCTGTTGGAAACACCATATATTTT.